The 27 T cell receptor beta chains below all came from one sample that was sequenced in a study of blood T cell repertoires in COVID-19. TCRdb's table, derived via immunoSEQ multiplex PCR, lists solely in-frame clones and lacks some. There are 150,000 to 200,000 clones in the sample; roughly 85% occur only once, and 7.5% to 10% lies in the top ten. The sequenced sample consisted of peripheral blood. These receptors all come from a man between 50 and 59 years old with active or convalescent COVID-19.

The V and J genes are TRBV5-1 and TRBJ1-2, with 7 bases that match TRBD1. This CDR3 comprises 13 residues. CDR1 is SGHRS and CDR2 is YFSETQ in the germline V gene. Trimming took 7 bases from V and 2 from J; bases not matched to a gene: 5. The CDR3 region has the DNA TGCGCCAGCCGGACAGGAGTAAACTATGGCTACACCTTC. Residues: CASRTGVNYGYTF.

A remark on this clone: No conserved phenylalanine or tryptophan ends this CDR3, so it is likely a read error. The DNA is left out, because the CDR3 cannot be placed on it with certainty; the CDR3 is given as TCRdb lists it. The chain combines TRBV7-9 with TRBJ1-1; the table assigns TRBD1, which was not confirmed against the DNA. The V gene's germline CDR1 is SEHNR and CDR2 FQNEAQ (reference sequence). With termini counted, the CDR3 has 9 amino acids. The chain's CDR3 is CASNPDRGY.

The chain carries TRBV3-1 (or the pseudogene TRBV3-2) and TRBJ1-2, with TRBD1 as a possible D gene (5 bases). The germline V gene encodes CDR1 LGHDT and CDR2 YNNKEL (reference sequence). The CDR3 spans 13 residues. V lost 1 base and J lost 10, with 13 bases in between. As DNA, the CDR3 is TGTGCCAGCAGCCAAGGACTCTGGACAAACTACACCTTC. This codes for CASSQGLWTNYTF.

The chain combines TRBV11-2 with TRBJ1-2, with D unclear. CDR1 and CDR2 from the germline V gene are SGHAT and FQNNGV. The CDR3 extends over 13 amino acids. Trimming stripped 4 bases from V and 4 bases from J, with 10 bases between. The CDR3 nucleotides read TGTGCCAGCAGCTCCGACACCATCTATGGCTACACCTTC. Protein sequence: CASSSDTIYGYTF. The full variable domain, its missing parts supplied by reference TRBV11-2 and TRBJ1-2, is EAGVAQSPRYKIIEKRQSVAFWCNPISGHATLYWYQQILGQGPKLLIQFQNNGVVDDSQLPKDRFSAERLKGVDSTLKIQPAKLEDSAVYLCASSSDTIYGYTFGSGTRLTVV.

This clone showed up just a few times. This chain joins TRBV25-1 and TRBJ2-1; D remains unclear. CDR1 MGHDK and CDR2 SYGVNS come from the germline V gene. CDR3 length: 11 residues. The germline V and J ends were trimmed by 7 bases and 7 bases, with 8 bases remaining between them. The CDR3 is CASKQLNEQFF. The CDR3 DNA reads as TGTGCCAGCAAACAGCTAAATGAGCAGTTCTTC.

This clone was seen a few times. The V call is TRBV12-3 or TRBV12-4, the J call TRBJ1-4; the match to TRBD1 covers 7 bases. Trimming at V came to 5 bases and at J to 12 bases, leaving 9 bases not matched to a gene. The CDR3 spans 13 residues. The CDR3 nucleotides read TGTGCCAGCAGTCTCGGGACAGCCGGTCAACTGTTTTTT. Protein product: CASSLGTAGQLFF.

This sequence joins TRBV9 and TRBJ2-3; TRBD1 is a possible D gene (6 bases). This CDR3 contains 17 residues. From germline, CDR1 is SGDLS and CDR2 YYNGEE. Trimming shortened V by 0 bases and J by 2 bases, and 16 bases separated the two germline ends. The CDR3 sequence is CASSVEGVGIPTDTQYF. CDR3 sequence (DNA): TGTGCCAGCAGCGTAGAGGGGGTCGGTATTCCCACAGATACGCAGTATTTT.

This chain links TRBV7-6 with TRBJ1-4; D gene ambiguous. The CDR3 is 14 residues long. Germline CDR1 is SGHVS and CDR2 is FNYEAQ. V dropped 1 base and J dropped 6 bases, with 9 bases sitting between them. DNA of the CDR3: TGTGCCAGCAGCTTAGGGTGGAGCGATGAAAAACTGTTTTTT. Translation: CASSLGWSDEKLFF.

The chain has TRBV24-1 and TRBJ1-2; 12 nucleotides align to TRBD1. Trimming removed 3 bases from V and 4 bases from J; junction bases left unmatched: 5. Germline lookup yields CDR1 KGHDR and CDR2 SFDVKD. This CDR3 is built from 16 residues. The CDR3 sequence: CATSDPGTGGIYGYTF. The CDR3 DNA reads TGTGCCACCAGTGATCCCGGGACAGGGGGCATCTATGGCTACACCTTC.

This clone turned up a few times. The rearrangement links TRBV6-6 to TRBJ1-1, with D hard to call. This CDR3 contains 12 residues. Trimming removed 5 bases from V and 7 bases from J, with 11 bases in between. The V gene's germline CDR1 is MNHNY and CDR2 SVGAGI (reference sequence). CDR3 in amino acids: CASSNPGREAFF. The DNA of the CDR3 is TGTGCCAGCAGTAACCCCGGTCGTGAAGCTTTCTTT.

This chain links TRBV19 with TRBJ1-5; TRBD1 matches at 8 bases. The junction had 3 bases not matched to a gene; V was cut back by 8 bases and J by 0 bases. Germline assignment: CDR1 LNHDA and CDR2 SQIVND (reference sequence). This CDR3 region has 14 residues. CDR3 region: CASDRGSSNQPQHF. CDR3 DNA sequence: TGTGCCAGTGACAGGGGAAGTAGCAATCAGCCCCAGCATTTT.

The rearrangement uses TRBV30 and TRBJ2-2; 7 positions agree with TRBD1. The CDR3 is made up of 13 amino acids. The V gene end was trimmed by 4 bases and the J gene end by 6 bases; junction bases not matched to a gene: 5. Germline V gene lookup returns CDR1 GTSNPN and CDR2 SVGIG (reference sequence). The CDR3 DNA follows: TGTGCCTGGACCACAGGGGTGGCCGGGGAGCTGTTTTTT. Translating gives CAWTTGVAGELFF.

The V gene is TRBV28, the J gene TRBJ1-2; D ambiguous. CDR3 size: 13 residues. Trimming pared 8 bases from V and 0 bases from J, leaving 10 bases between. CDR1 and CDR2 (germline): MDHEN, SYDVKM. CDR3 nucleotide sequence: TGTGCCAGCCAGAATCCGTCTAACTATGGCTACACCTTC. This codes for CASQNPSNYGYTF.

This clone was counted a single time. V and J are TRBV3-1 (or the pseudogene TRBV3-2) and TRBJ2-3, with TRBD2 as a possible D gene (6 bases). V lost 5 bases, J lost 0 bases, and 9 bases lay in between. The CDR3 is 14 residues long. Germline V gene data show CDR1 as LGHDT and CDR2 as YNNKEL (reference sequence). Here the CDR3 reads CASSNSGSTDTQYF. The CDR3, as DNA: TGTGCCAGCAGCAATAGCGGTAGCACAGATACGCAGTATTTT.

This rearrangement joins TRBV5-1 to TRBJ1-4, with D maybe TRBD1 (6 bases). V lost 3 bases and J 2 bases, leaving 11 bases between the germline ends. The CDR3 contains 15 residues. CDR1 and CDR2 (germline): SGHRS, YFSETQ. CDR3 protein: CASSWRGATNEKLFF. The CDR3 DNA reads TGCGCCAGCAGCTGGCGGGGGGCGACTAATGAAAAACTGTTTTTT.

The gene calls are TRBV15 and TRBJ2-1, with TRBD2 identical over 7 bases. The CDR3 covers 17 residues. Trimming at V came to 1 base and at J to 4 bases, leaving 10 bases not matched to a gene. The germline V gene has CDR1 LNHNV and CDR2 YYDKDF (reference sequence). The chain's CDR3 is CATSRGGGSVRYNEQFF. The CDR3, as DNA: TGTGCCACCAGCAGAGGGGGGGGGTCAGTGCGGTACAATGAGCAGTTCTTC.

The J gene is TRBJ2-5, the V gene TRBV11-3; tentative D call: TRBD2 (6 bases). The ends were cut back, 2 bases at V and 4 bases at J, with 17 bases in the middle. The CDR3 is 16 residues long. Germline CDR1 reads SGHNT; CDR2 reads YENEEA. The CDR3 coding sequence is TGTGCCAGCAGCTTAACCGGTGCGGGGCCCGGAGAGACCCAGTACTTC. Its translation is CASSLTGAGPGETQYF.

The J gene is TRBJ2-3, the V gene TRBV7-9; D remains ambiguous. Germline V lookup: CDR1 SEHNR, CDR2 FQNEAQ (reference sequence). The CDR3 runs to 13 residues. V lost 1 base to trimming and J lost 4 bases, with 6 bases between them. The CDR3 here is CASSLVLADTQYF. As DNA, the CDR3 is TGTGCCAGCAGCTTAGTCCTAGCAGATACGCAGTATTTT. The variable domain in full, completed from reference TRBV7-9 and TRBJ2-3, reads DTGVSQNPRHKITKRGQNVTFRCDPISEHNRLYWYRQTLGQGPEFLTYFQNEAQLEKSRLLSDRFSAERPKGSFSTLEIQRTEQGDSAMYLCASSLVLADTQYFGPGTRLTVL.

CDR3 coding DNA: TGTGCCAGTAAAATCACGGGGGATGGCACTGAAGCTTTCTTT. It translates to CASKITGDGTEAFF. This chain uses TRBV19 with TRBJ1-1; D possibly corresponds to TRBD1 (5 bases). Looked up from germline, CDR1 is LNHDA and CDR2 is SQIVND (reference sequence). CDR3 length: 14 residues. V was cut by 7 bases and J by 4 bases, with 16 bases left in between.

The J gene is TRBJ1-1, the V gene TRBV7-2, with D perhaps matching TRBD1 (5 bases). There are 15 residues in the CDR3. From germline, CDR1 is SGHTA and CDR2 FQGNSA. Trimming removed 5 bases at V and 4 bases at J, with 17 bases between. CDR3 coding DNA: TGTGCCAGCAGCGCCCAGGGAGGAGGGTTCACTGAAGCTTTCTTT. Translation gives CASSAQGGGFTEAFF.

This clone was detected once. The CDR3 reads CASSLGRGEQYF. CDR3 DNA: TGTGCCAGCAGCCTTGGGAGGGGCGAGCAGTACTTC. This chain connects TRBV5-6 to TRBJ2-7, with 7 bases that match TRBD2. The CDR3 has 12 amino acids. J lost 6 bases, V lost 4 bases, and 4 bases had no gene match. From germline, CDR1 is SGHDT and CDR2 YYEEEE.

This chain uses TRBV14 with TRBJ2-1, with a weak D call TRBD2 (7 bases). Trimming shortened V by 1 base and J by 7 bases, and 17 bases separated the two germline ends. This CDR3 has 16 residues. Germline CDR1 and CDR2: SGHDN and FVKESK. CDR3 sequence: CASSQAEGGLRNEQFF. The DNA of the CDR3 is TGTGCCAGCAGCCAAGCGGAGGGGGGGTTAAGGAATGAGCAGTTCTTC.

The rearrangement links TRBV3-1 (or the pseudogene TRBV3-2) to TRBJ1-6; tentative D call: TRBD1 (5 bases). The CDR3 consists of 15 residues. Trimming shortened V by 8 bases and J by 5 bases, and 16 bases separated the two germline ends. Looked up from germline, CDR1 is LGHDT and CDR2 is YNNKEL (reference sequence). The CDR3 region is CASEGRATNNSPLHF. In DNA form, the CDR3 reads TGTGCCAGCGAGGGGAGGGCTACAAATAATTCACCCCTCCACTTT.

This clone occurred once. CDR3 sequence: CASSPLDQPQHF. CDR3 sequence (DNA): TGTGCCAGCAGCCCACTCGATCAGCCCCAGCATTTT. The rearrangement joins TRBV7-2 to TRBJ1-5; no clear D gene. Trimming cost V 5 bases and J 5 bases, with 7 bases left between them. The CDR3 totals 12 residues. The germline V gene has CDR1 SGHTA and CDR2 FQGNSA.

V is TRBV11-2 and J is TRBJ2-7; 8 positions match TRBD1. In germline, CDR1 is SGHAT, CDR2 FQNNGV. V trimming: 5 bases; J trimming: 4 bases; junction bases outside the gene matches: 10. The CDR3 consists of 15 residues. CDR3 sequence: CASSRQWTGTYEQYF. In DNA form, the CDR3 reads TGTGCCAGCAGCCGTCAATGGACAGGGACTTACGAGCAGTACTTC. The full variable domain, with the rest looked up from reference TRBV11-2 and TRBJ2-7, is EAGVAQSPRYKIIEKRQSVAFWCNPISGHATLYWYQQILGQGPKLLIQFQNNGVVDDSQLPKDRFSAERLKGVDSTLKIQPAKLEDSAVYLCASSRQWTGTYEQYFGPGTRLTVT.

The chain employs TRBV28 and TRBJ2-7; 9 nucleotides agree with TRBD1. The V and J ends lost 7 bases and 2 bases, in that order; junction bases with no gene match: 9. This CDR3 has 15 amino acids. Germline loops: CDR1 MDHEN, CDR2 SYDVKM. CDR3 protein: CASTPRRQGAYEQYF. The CDR3 nucleotides are TGTGCCAGCACCCCCCGGAGACAGGGGGCCTACGAGCAGTACTTC.

V usage is TRBV10-2 and J usage is TRBJ2-2; 7 nucleotides line up with TRBD1. CDR3 size: 14 residues. The germline V gene has CDR1 WSHSY and CDR2 SAAADI. V dropped 6 bases and J dropped 4; count of bases not matched to a gene: 5. The CDR3 sequence: CASRMGQRTGELFF. CDR3 DNA sequence: TGCGCCAGCAGGATGGGACAGCGCACCGGGGAGCTGTTTTTT.